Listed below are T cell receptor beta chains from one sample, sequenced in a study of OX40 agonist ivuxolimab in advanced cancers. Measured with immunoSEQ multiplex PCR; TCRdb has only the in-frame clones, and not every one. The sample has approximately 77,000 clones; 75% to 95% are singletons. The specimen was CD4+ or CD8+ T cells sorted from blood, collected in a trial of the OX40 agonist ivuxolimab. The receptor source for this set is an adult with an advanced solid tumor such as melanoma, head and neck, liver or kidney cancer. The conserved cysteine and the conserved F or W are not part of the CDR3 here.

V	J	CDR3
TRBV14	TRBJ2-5	ASSRFGGETQY
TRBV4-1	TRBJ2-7	ASSPSWVNEQY
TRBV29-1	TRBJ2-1	SAQPGLAGDVSYNEQF
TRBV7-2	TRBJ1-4	ASSSNANRATNEKLF
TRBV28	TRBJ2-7	ASSLSQPLYEQY
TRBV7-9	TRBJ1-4	ASSRPLQGANEKLF
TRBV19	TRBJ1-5	ASSIRGNANQPQH
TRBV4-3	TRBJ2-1	ASSQAPELYNEQF
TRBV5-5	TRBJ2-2	ASSRGTVSGGTGELF
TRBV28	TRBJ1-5	ASSSGTIQNQPQH
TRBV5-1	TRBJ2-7	ASSLRGGGTGGEQY
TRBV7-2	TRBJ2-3	ASSLGTSFDTQY
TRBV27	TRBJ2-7	ASSRQGIGSYEQY
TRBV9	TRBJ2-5	ASSVGGQGGQTQY
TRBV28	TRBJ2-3	ASSGSSGRRSDTQY
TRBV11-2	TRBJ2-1	ASSLGQGTYNEQF
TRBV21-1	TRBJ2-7	ASRGPGHPKSYEQY
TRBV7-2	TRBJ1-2	ASNPSPVAGGYT
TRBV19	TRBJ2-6	ASSIVGTDLGANVLT
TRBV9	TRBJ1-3	ASSVARTGGSGNTIY
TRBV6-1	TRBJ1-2	ASKEDPRGYGYT
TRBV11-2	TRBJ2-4	ASSYDRVANIQY
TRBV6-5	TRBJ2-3	ASPSGRSDTQY
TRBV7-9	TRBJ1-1	ASSFTGNTEAF
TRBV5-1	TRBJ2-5	ASSLAGLRGETQY
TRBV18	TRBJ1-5	ASSRGTGLEPQH
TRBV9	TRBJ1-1	ASSPGTGVNTEAF
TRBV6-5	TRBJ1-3	ASSYTPRDLNTIY
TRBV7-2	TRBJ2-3	ASSLGAGGNTDTQY